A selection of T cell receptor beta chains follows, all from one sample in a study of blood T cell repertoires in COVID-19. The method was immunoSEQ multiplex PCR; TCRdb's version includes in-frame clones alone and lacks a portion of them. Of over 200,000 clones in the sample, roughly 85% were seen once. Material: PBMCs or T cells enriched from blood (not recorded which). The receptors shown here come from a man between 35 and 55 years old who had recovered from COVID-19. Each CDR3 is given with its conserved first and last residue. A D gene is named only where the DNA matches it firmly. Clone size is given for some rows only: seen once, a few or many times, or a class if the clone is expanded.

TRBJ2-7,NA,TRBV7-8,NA,CASSLAVRGYEQYF,TGTGCCAGCAGCTTAGCGGTCAGGGGCTACGAGCAGTACTTC
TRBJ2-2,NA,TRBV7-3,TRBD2,CASSPGLADAGELFF,TGTGCCAGCAGCCCGGGACTAGCGGATGCCGGGGAGCTGTTTTTT
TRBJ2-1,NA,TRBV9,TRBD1,CASRAGTGGNNEQFF,TGTGCCAGCAGGGCCGGGACAGGGGGCAACAATGAGCAGTTCTTC
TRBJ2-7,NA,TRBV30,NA,CAWSVARVYEQYF,TGTGCCTGGAGTGTAGCCAGGGTCTACGAGCAGTACTTC
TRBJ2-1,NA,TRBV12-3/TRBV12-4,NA,CASSFWHQYRQFF,TGTGCCAGCAGTTTTTGGCACCAGTATCGGCAGTTCTTC
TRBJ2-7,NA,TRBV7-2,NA,CASNGGQIYEQYF,TGTGCCAGCAACGGTGGACAGATCTACGAGCAGTACTTC
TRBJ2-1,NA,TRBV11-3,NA,CASSLAGTEQFF,TGTGCCAGCAGCTTGGCTGGGACAGAGCAGTTCTTC
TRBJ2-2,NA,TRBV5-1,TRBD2,CASRVEAGGGAGELFF,TGCGCCAGCCGAGTAGAAGCGGGAGGGGGCGCCGGGGAGCTGTTTTTT
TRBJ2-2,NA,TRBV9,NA,CASSVGGLASAGELFF,TGTGCCAGCAGCGTAGGGGGCCTGGCAAGCGCCGGGGAGCTGTTTTTT
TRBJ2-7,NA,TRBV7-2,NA,CASSAQQGISEQYF,TGTGCCAGCAGCGCGCAACAGGGAATAAGTGAGCAGTACTTC
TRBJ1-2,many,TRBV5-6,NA,CASSPVQANYGYTF,TGTGCCAGCAGCCCCGTACAGGCTAACTATGGCTACACCTTC
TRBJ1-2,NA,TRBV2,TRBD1,CASRGVEGTGGYYGYTF,TGTGCCAGCAGAGGGGTGGAGGGGACAGGGGGTTACTATGGCTACACCTTC
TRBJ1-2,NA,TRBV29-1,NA,CSVGMAALDGYTF,TGCAGCGTTGGAATGGCGGCTTTGGATGGCTACACCTTC
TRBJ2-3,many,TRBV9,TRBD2,CASSVGLAATDTQYF,TGTGCCAGCAGCGTAGGACTAGCGGCCACAGATACGCAGTATTTT
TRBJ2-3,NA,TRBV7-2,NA,CASSLGQGTGLSTDTQYF,TGTGCCAGCAGCTTGGGGCAGGGAACTGGGTTAAGCACAGATACGCAGTATTTT
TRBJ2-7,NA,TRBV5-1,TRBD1,CASSLRGGDPYEQYF,TGCGCCAGCAGCTTGAGAGGGGGCGACCCCTACGAGCAGTACTTC
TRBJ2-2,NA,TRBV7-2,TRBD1,CASSQQGIDTGELFF,TGTGCCAGCAGCCAACAGGGGATTGACACCGGGGAGCTGTTTTTT
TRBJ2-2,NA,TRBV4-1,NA,CASSVAVGELFF,TGCGCCAGCAGCGTGGCAGTCGGGGAGCTGTTTTTT
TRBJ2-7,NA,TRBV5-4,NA,CASSTDTYEQYF,TGTGCCAGCAGCACTGACACCTACGAGCAGTACTTC
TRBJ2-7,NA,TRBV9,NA,CASSPRQTSYEQYF,TGTGCCAGCAGCCCCAGACAGACATCCTACGAGCAGTACTTC
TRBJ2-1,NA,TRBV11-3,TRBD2,CASSGRTSGRMMRNEQFF,TGTGCCAGCAGCGGGAGGACTAGCGGGAGAATGATGAGGAATGAGCAGTTCTTC
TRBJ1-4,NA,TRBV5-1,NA,CASSLEGTGDEKLFF,TGCGCCAGCAGCTTGGAAGGGACGGGAGACGAAAAACTGTTTTTT
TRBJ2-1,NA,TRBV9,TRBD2,CASSVGGSSYEQFF,TGTGCCAGCAGCGTTGGCGGGAGCTCCTATGAGCAGTTCTTC
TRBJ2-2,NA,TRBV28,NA,CASSLSLGGTGELFF,TGTGCCAGCAGTTTATCTTTGGGGGGCACCGGGGAGCTGTTTTTT
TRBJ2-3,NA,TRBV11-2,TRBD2,CASSRTSGLQQGSDTQYF,TGTGCCAGCAGCAGGACTAGCGGACTCCAGCAAGGGTCAGATACGCAGTATTTT
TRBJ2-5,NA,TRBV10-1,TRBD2,CASSDSSGNPTQYF,TGCGCCAGCAGTGATTCTAGCGGAAATCCGACCCAGTACTTC
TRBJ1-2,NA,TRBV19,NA,CASSETGFGYGYTF,TGTGCCAGTAGTGAAACAGGTTTTGGCTATGGCTACACCTTC
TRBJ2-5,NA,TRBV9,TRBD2,CASSRTSGRRETQYF,TGTGCCAGCAGCAGGACTAGCGGGAGACGTGAGACCCAGTACTTC
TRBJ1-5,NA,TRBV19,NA,CASRRQIGSNQPQHF,TGTGCCAGTAGGAGACAGATCGGGAGCAATCAGCCCCAGCATTTT
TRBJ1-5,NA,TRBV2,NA,CASTPRRPNQAQHF,TGTGCCAGCACGCCAAGGAGGCCAAATCAAGCCCAGCATTTT
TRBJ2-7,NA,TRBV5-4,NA,CASSLTNSAYEQYF,TGTGCCAGCAGCTTGACTAATAGCGCCTACGAGCAGTACTTC
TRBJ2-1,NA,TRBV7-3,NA,CASSVRDSDNEQFF,TGTGCCAGCAGCGTCCGGGACTCGGACAATGAGCAGTTCTTC
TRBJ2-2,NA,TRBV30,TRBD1,CAWGTGTGFWERNGELFF,TGTGCCTGGGGCACCGGGACAGGGTTTTGGGAAAGGAACGGGGAGCTGTTTTTT
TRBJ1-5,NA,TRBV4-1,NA,CASSQGWRQNQPQHF,TGCGCCAGCAGCCAAGGCTGGAGACAGAATCAGCCCCAGCATTTT